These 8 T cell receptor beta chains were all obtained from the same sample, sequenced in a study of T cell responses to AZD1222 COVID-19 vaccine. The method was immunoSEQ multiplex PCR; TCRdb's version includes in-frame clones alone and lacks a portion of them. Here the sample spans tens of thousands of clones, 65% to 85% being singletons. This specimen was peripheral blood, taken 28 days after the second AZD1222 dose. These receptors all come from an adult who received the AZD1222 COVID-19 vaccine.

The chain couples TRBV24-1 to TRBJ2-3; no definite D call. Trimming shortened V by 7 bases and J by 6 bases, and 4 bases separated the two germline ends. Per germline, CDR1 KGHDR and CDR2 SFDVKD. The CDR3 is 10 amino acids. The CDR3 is CATSDDTQYF. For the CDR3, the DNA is TGTGCCACCAGCGATGATACGCAGTATTTT.

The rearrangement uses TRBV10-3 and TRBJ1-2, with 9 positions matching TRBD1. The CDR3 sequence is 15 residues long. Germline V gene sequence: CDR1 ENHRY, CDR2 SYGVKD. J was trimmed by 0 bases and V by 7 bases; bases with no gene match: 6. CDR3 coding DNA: TGTGCCATCAAACCCGGGACAGGGACTAACTATGGCTACACCTTC. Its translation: CAIKPGTGTNYGYTF.

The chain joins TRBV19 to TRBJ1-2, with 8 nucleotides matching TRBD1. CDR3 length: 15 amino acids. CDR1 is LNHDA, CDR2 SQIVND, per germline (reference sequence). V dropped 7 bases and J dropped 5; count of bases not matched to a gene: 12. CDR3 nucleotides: TGTGCCAGTATTCGAACCCTTACAGGGGGGTATGGCTACACCTTC. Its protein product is CASIRTLTGGYGYTF.

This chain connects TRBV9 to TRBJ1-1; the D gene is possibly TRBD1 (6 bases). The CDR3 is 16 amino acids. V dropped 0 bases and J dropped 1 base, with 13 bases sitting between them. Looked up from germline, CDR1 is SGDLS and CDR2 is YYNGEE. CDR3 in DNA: TGTGCCAGCAGCGTAGCCCAGGGGCGGCCGAACACTGAAGCTTTCTTT. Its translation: CASSVAQGRPNTEAFF.

CDR3 nucleotides: TGTGCCAGCGGACAGGGTGGTCGCGAGCAGTACTTC. This sequence encodes CASGQGGREQYF. V gene TRBV2 combines with J gene TRBJ2-7; TRBD1 matches at 8 bases. The V gene end was trimmed by 8 bases and the J gene end by 6 bases; junction bases not matched to a gene: 6. The CDR3 extends over 12 amino acids. CDR1 is SNHLY and CDR2 is FYNNEI in the germline V gene.

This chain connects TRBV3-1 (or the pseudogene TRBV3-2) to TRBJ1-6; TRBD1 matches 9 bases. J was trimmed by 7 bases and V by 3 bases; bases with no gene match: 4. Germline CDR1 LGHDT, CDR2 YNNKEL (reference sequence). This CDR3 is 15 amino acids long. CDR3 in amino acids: CASSQGQGENSPLHF. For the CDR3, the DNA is TGTGCCAGCAGCCAGGGACAGGGTGAGAATTCACCCCTCCACTTT.

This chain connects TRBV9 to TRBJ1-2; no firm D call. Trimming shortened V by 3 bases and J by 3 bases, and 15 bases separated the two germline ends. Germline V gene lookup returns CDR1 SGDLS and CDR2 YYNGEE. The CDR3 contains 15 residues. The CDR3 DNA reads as TGTGCCAGCAGCGGAAATACAGCCTCGTACTATGGCTACACCTTC. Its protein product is CASSGNTASYYGYTF.

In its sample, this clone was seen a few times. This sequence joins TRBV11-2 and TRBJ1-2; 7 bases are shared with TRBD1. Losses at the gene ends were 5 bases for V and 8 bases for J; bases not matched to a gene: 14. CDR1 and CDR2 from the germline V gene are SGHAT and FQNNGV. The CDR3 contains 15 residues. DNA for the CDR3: TGTGCCAGCAGCCACATTCGGACAGGTTCGGGAGGCTACACCTTC. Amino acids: CASSHIRTGSGGYTF.